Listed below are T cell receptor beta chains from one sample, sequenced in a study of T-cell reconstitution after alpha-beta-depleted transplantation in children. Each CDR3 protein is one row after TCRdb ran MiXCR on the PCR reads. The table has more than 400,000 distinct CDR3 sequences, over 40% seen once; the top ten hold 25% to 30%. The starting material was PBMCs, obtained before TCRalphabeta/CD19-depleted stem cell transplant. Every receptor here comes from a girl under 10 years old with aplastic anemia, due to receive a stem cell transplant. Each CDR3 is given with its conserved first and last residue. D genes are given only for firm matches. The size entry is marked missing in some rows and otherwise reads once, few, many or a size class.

CDR3aa: CASSDPTGSNQPQHF
CDR3nt: TGTGCCAGCAGTGACCCGACAGGGAGCAATCAGCCCCAGCATTTT
v_gene: TRBV6-1
j_gene: TRBJ1-5
d_gene: TRBD1
abundance: -

CDR3aa: CASSLLFDTQYF
CDR3nt: TGTGCCAGCAGCTTATTATTTGATACGCAGTATTTT
v_gene: TRBV7-2
j_gene: TRBJ2-3
d_gene: -
abundance: -

CDR3aa: CASSLGQLNEQFF
CDR3nt: TGTGCCAGCTCACTGGGACAGCTCAATGAGCAGTTCTTC
v_gene: TRBV18
j_gene: TRBJ2-1
d_gene: TRBD1
abundance: -

CDR3aa: CASSRHQYNNEQFF
CDR3nt: TGTGCCAGCAGCCGACATCAATACAACAATGAGCAGTTCTTC
v_gene: TRBV6-1
j_gene: TRBJ2-1
d_gene: -
abundance: once

CDR3aa: CATSRDGTGGRTDTQYF
CDR3nt: TGTGCCACCAGCAGAGATGGGACAGGGGGACGCACAGATACGCAGTATTTT
v_gene: TRBV15
j_gene: TRBJ2-3
d_gene: TRBD1
abundance: many

CDR3aa: CASSMHSYSNQPQHF
CDR3nt: TGTGCCAGTAGTATGCACAGCTATAGCAATCAGCCCCAGCATTTT
v_gene: TRBV19
j_gene: TRBJ1-5
d_gene: -
abundance: -

CDR3aa: CSALHGNNQPQHF
CDR3nt: TGCAGTGCCCTTCATGGGAACAATCAGCCCCAGCATTTT
v_gene: TRBV20-1
j_gene: TRBJ1-5
d_gene: -
abundance: -

CDR3aa: CASSLTADNEQFF
CDR3nt: TGTGCCAGCAGCTTGACAGCGGACAATGAGCAGTTCTTC
v_gene: TRBV7-9
j_gene: TRBJ2-1
d_gene: -
abundance: few

CDR3aa: CASSAGGEDTQYF
CDR3nt: TGTGCCAGCAGCGCCGGAGGGGAAGATACGCAGTATTTT
v_gene: TRBV3-1
j_gene: TRBJ2-3
d_gene: -
abundance: -

CDR3aa: CSASAGQFSYEQYF
CDR3nt: TGCAGTGCTAGCGCCGGACAGTTTTCGTACGAGCAGTACTTC
v_gene: TRBV20-1
j_gene: TRBJ2-7
d_gene: -
abundance: many